Sequencing of this T cell receptor beta chain was carried out in a study of blood T cell repertoires in COVID-19. Turning to the study itself: Samples representing acute and convalescent COVID-19 were sourced from the United States, Italy and Spain.

In terms of age and location, participants ranged from roughly 18 to 95 years and lived in fewer than 30 US areas. Cohorts were based on clinical histories the participants reported. Original analysis: Nucleated cell number was recorded as an estimate derived from reference gene primer amplification. Clones were read by immunoSEQ multiplex PCR, and TCRdb kept only the in-frame ones, dropping some. For V, J and clone size, that table is used; D and trimming come from the DNA. The sample lists roughly 400,000 clones; around 92% were seen once. The CDR3 totals 16 residues. Sequenced sample: PBMCs or T cells enriched from blood (not recorded which). This sequence joins TRBV21-1 and TRBJ1-1; TRBD1, the table's D call, lacks a check against the DNA. TRBV21-1 is a pseudogene locus. The receptor comes from a woman in her 30s who had recovered from COVID-19. The CDR3 reads CASSPHRQGEGTEAFF. The CDR3 nucleotides are TGTGCCAGCAGCCCGCACCGACAGGGGGAAGGGACTGAAGCTTTCTTT.